This T cell receptor (beta chain) came from a study of blood T cell repertoires in COVID-19. About the research overall: Acute and convalescent COVID-19 specimens originated in the United States, Italy and Spain. PBMCs, B-cell-depleted T cells, or T cells provided the cDNA or gDNA that made up the material.

V shed 8 bases and J 7 bases; nucleotides not matched to a gene: 13. CDR1 WSHSY and CDR2 SAAADI come from the germline V gene. The CDR3 has 15 residues. As processed by the authors: Reference gene primer amplification in the assay estimated nucleated cell counts. Sequenced by immunoSEQ multiplex PCR; TCRdb stores in-frame clones only, minus some. The V and J calls and clone size were taken over from that table, and D and trimming were inferred from the DNA. The table lists 65,000 to 80,000 clones, 70% to 90% of them singletons. This TCR was sampled from an older man with active or convalescent COVID-19. J is TRBJ2-3 and V is TRBV10-2; 9 bases match TRBD2. The material sequenced was peripheral blood. The CDR3 bases are TGCGCCAGCCTCGATTTAGCGGGAGCGGGGAATACGCAGTATTTT. Protein: CASLDLAGAGNTQYF.